This T cell receptor beta chain is drawn from a study of cytomegalovirus exposure and HLA in healthy donors. General observations from the study: The authors listed some 160 TCR beta chains as cytomegalovirus-associated.

The PCR ran on 60 Vbeta and 13 Jbeta primers. Clones were read by immunoSEQ multiplex PCR, and TCRdb kept only the in-frame ones, dropping some. The sample has roughly 160,000 clones; approximately 81% are singletons. Worth noting for this clone: The antigen is unknown.

The germline CDR1 and CDR2 sequences are LNHNV and YYDKDF (reference sequence). The CDR3 is 17 residues long. Trimming left V 2 bases short and J 6 bases short, with 22 bases between. The rearrangement uses TRBV15 and TRBJ1-1, with D possibly TRBD1 on 6 matching bases. The sequenced sample was PBMCs. The TCR was taken from a man younger than 45 in good health and CMV-seropositive. The CDR3 coding sequence is TGTGCCACCAGCAGACCTATTTCCGGGACACCAGGCGCTGAAGCTTTCTTT. This encodes CATSRPISGTPGAEAFF.